This T cell receptor beta chain came from a study of blood T cell repertoires in COVID-19. The data were produced by immunoSEQ multiplex PCR, yet TCRdb's version contains in-frame clones alone and is incomplete. Of some 130,000 clones listed, about nine tenths were seen once; the top ten hold roughly 4.3%. This CDR3 has 15 residues. The germline gives CDR1 KGHSH, CDR2 LQKENI. V was clipped by 3 bases and J by 1 base, with 12 bases between them. Participant ages covered about 18 to 95 years across 25 or so US areas. Sequencing was carried out using PBMCs or T cells enriched from blood (not recorded which). The TCR was taken from a middle-aged man who had recovered from COVID-19. V and J are TRBV18 and TRBJ1-1; weak D call: TRBD1 (6 bases). The CDR3 bases are TGTGCCAGCTCACCGGGGGCAGGGGCGAACACTGAAGCTTTCTTT. Its translation is CASSPGAGANTEAFF.